A selection of T cell receptor beta chains follows, all from one sample in a study of T cells in Graves' hyperthyroidism and ophthalmopathy. TCRdb itself ran the multiplex PCR reads through MiXCR, one entry per CDR3 protein. This sample has around 350,000 distinct CDR3 sequences, with 20% to 30% found just once. Sequencing was performed on blood. The receptors stem from a man aged 45-65 years with Graves' hyperthyroidism. CDR3s include the opening cysteine and the closing phenylalanine or tryptophan. The D gene is left open where the match is weak. Clone size is stated in some rows and not others, as once, few, many or a class when expanded.

>NA|TRBJ1-2|TRBV28|NA
CASISGSGYTF
TGTGCCAGCATATCAGGTAGTGGCTACACCTTC
>NA|TRBJ2-7|TRBV20-1|TRBD2
CSASPPGTSGEYRGPEQYF
TGCAGTGCTAGCCCCCCTGGGACTAGCGGAGAGTACCGGGGGCCCGAGCAGTACTTC
>NA|TRBJ2-7|TRBV14|NA
CASSQSGTHAYEQYF
TGTGCCAGCAGCCAATCCGGGACCCACGCCTACGAGCAGTACTTC
>few|TRBJ2-1|TRBV7-3|TRBD2
CASSFRTSGKYNEQFF
TGTGCCAGCAGCTTCCGGACTAGCGGGAAATACAATGAGCAGTTCTTC
>NA|TRBJ2-5|TRBV6-6|TRBD2
CASSYGRLAGGETQYF
TGTGCCAGCAGTTACGGAAGACTAGCGGGAGGCGAGACCCAGTACTTC
>few|TRBJ2-6|TRBV6-1|TRBD1
CASRRTGTFSGANVLTF
TGTGCCAGCAGGAGGACAGGCACTTTTTCTGGGGCCAACGTCCTGACTTTC
>many|TRBJ1-5|TRBV12-3/TRBV12-4|NA
CASRHRDANQPQHF
TGTGCCAGCAGGCACAGGGACGCCAATCAGCCCCAGCATTTT
>few|TRBJ2-5|TRBV25-1|NA
CASSRSGGGGETQYF
TGTGCCAGCAGCAGGTCGGGGGGCGGGGGAGAGACCCAGTACTTC
>NA|TRBJ1-6|TRBV27|NA
CASSYFKDSPLHF
TGTGCCAGCAGTTATTTTAAGGATTCACCCCTCCACTTT
>many|TRBJ1-2|TRBV7-2|NA
CASSRDGSNYGYTF
TGTGCCAGCAGCCGAGACGGGTCCAACTATGGCTACACCTTC
>many|TRBJ1-4|TRBV3-1|NA
CASSQPGEKLFF
TGTGCCAGCAGCCAACCGGGAGAAAAACTGTTTTTT
>few|TRBJ2-7|TRBV28|TRBD2
CASNPLAAYYEQYF
TGTGCCAGCAACCCTCTAGCGGCTTACTACGAGCAGTACTTC
>many|TRBJ1-1|TRBV12-5|TRBD1
CASVLLDRGGTEAFF
TGTGCTAGTGTACTTTTAGACAGGGGAGGTACTGAAGCTTTCTTT
>many|TRBJ2-1|TRBV7-8|NA
CASSIGRYNEQFF
TGTGCCAGCAGCATCGGAAGGTACAATGAGCAGTTCTTC
>NA|TRBJ1-6|TRBV5-4|NA
CASSFGGSNNSPLHF
TGTGCCAGCAGCTTTGGAGGGAGCAACAATTCACCCCTCCACTTT
>NA|TRBJ2-7|TRBV7-2|TRBD1
CASSHRLQGVYEQYF
TGTGCCAGCAGCCACAGGCTACAGGGGGTCTACGAGCAGTACTTC
>many|TRBJ2-3|TRBV11-1|TRBD2
CASSSPGLAEDTQYF
TGTGCCAGCAGCTCCCCTGGACTAGCGGAAGATACGCAGTATTTT
>many|TRBJ2-7|TRBV11-2|NA
CASSLAGGPSYEQYF
TGTGCCAGCAGCTTAGCGGGCGGCCCGTCCTACGAGCAGTACTTC